This T cell receptor beta chain was documented in a study of T cells in Graves' hyperthyroidism and ophthalmopathy. Whole-study context: Peripheral blood sampling occurred at initial diagnosis, before any treatment.

This clonotype showed up just a few times. The antigen remains unidentified. The CDR3 runs 13 residues. CDR1 and CDR2 from the germline V gene are KGHSH and LQKENI. The V end lost 1 base, the J end lost 8 bases, and 11 bases lay between the germline ends. General study points: Most clonotypes that expanded in the thyroid above 0.001 also showed up in blood.

The investigators amplified TCR beta CDR3 regions from RNA transcripts. Researchers ran a first-round RT-PCR on the TCR CDR3 using the HTBI primer set. TCRdb redid the calling of the multiplex PCR reads with MiXCR, one entry per CDR3 protein. Of about 680,000 distinct CDR3 sequences listed, roughly a third are singletons. Patients between 18 and 65 years old had hyperthyroidism, newly diagnosed and lasting under 2 months. Sample: blood. This clonotype was obtained from a middle-aged woman with Graves' hyperthyroidism. V usage is TRBV18 and J usage is TRBJ1-2, with D unclear. DNA of the CDR3: TGTGCCAGCTCACCACTGCCTTGGCGGGGCTACACCTTC. It encodes CASSPLPWRGYTF.